Each of the 2 T cell receptor beta chains below was sequenced from the same sample in a study of cytotoxic CD8 clonotypes in ibrutinib-treated CLL (dated by TCRdb to the early 2020s). The library was prepared using the immunoSEQ multiplex PCR assay. TCRdb re-hosts the immuneACCESS table, in-frame sequences only. Its copies lack some clones; in the studies checked, an unresolved V gene accounts for under half of them, and the cause for the rest is not known. Present in this sample are a few hundred thousand clones, around 66% of which were seen just once. Roughly 6.8% of the sample is in the top ten clones. The sequenced sample was PBMCs, obtained after 36 months of ibrutinib treatment. The source of these receptors is a human donor with chronic lymphocytic leukemia.

The count of this clone is one. The chain joins TRBV18 to TRBJ2-5; unclear D gene. Looked up from germline, CDR1 is KGHSH and CDR2 is LQKENI. Trimming removed 0 bases from V and 7 bases from J, with 15 bases in between. This CDR3 is built from 15 residues. This CDR3 is CASSPPMAPSGTQYF. The CDR3 DNA reads TGTGCCAGCTCACCACCGATGGCCCCTTCAGGGACCCAGTACTTC.

This clone was picked up one time. CDR3 region: CASSLGRDNSPLHF. The CDR3 DNA reads as TGCGCCAGCAGCTTGGGGAGGGACAATTCACCCCTCCACTTT. This chain connects TRBV5-1 to TRBJ1-6, with D perhaps matching TRBD1 (5 bases). The CDR3 has 14 residues. Per the germline V gene, CDR1 is SGHRS and CDR2 is YFSETQ. V was pared by 0 bases and J by 7 bases, with 8 bases between.